These 10 T cell receptor beta chains were all obtained from the same sample, sequenced in a study of identical twins. TCRdb used MiXCR to reprocess the 5' RACE reads, holding one entry per CDR3 protein. Of over 550,000 distinct CDR3 sequences in the sample, under 8.5% were seen once. This sample also belongs to another study, concerning yellow fever vaccine responses in identical twins.

Input material: PBMCs. The receptors stem from a woman aged 18-30 years in good health.

This clonotype was seen at least ten times. This chain links TRBV20-1 with TRBJ2-3; 10 nucleotides line up with TRBD2. The V and J ends lost 1 base and 3 bases, in that order; junction bases with no gene match: 7. This CDR3 contains 16 residues. CDR1 and CDR2 (germline): DFQATT, SNEGSKA (reference sequence). CDR3 sequence reads: CSARGILSGRTDTQYF. The DNA for the CDR3 is TGCAGTGCTAGAGGGATCCTTAGCGGGAGGACAGATACGCAGTATTTT.

This chain joins TRBV7-2 and TRBJ2-3, with TRBD2 matching 8 bases. Germline V lookup: CDR1 SGHTA, CDR2 FQGNSA. The CDR3 spans 14 residues. V lost 6 bases, J lost 2 bases, and 4 bases stayed unmatched. The CDR3 DNA is TGTGCCAGCAGTGTAGCGGGAACCACAGATACGCAGTATTTT. Translated: CASSVAGTTDTQYF.

A few counts support this clonotype. The chain joins TRBV28 to TRBJ2-7; no clear D. This CDR3 is built from 15 residues. The V and J ends lost 3 bases and 2 bases respectively, with 14 bases between them. Per germline, CDR1 MDHEN and CDR2 SYDVKM. The CDR3 here is CASSFRSSPPYEQYF. CDR3 DNA: TGTGCCAGCAGTTTTCGTTCCTCTCCGCCCTACGAGCAGTACTTC.

The chain combines TRBV20-1 with TRBJ2-7, with D perhaps matching TRBD1 or TRBD2 (5 bases each). The CDR3 runs to 15 residues. The germline V gene has CDR1 DFQATT and CDR2 SNEGSKA (reference sequence). V was trimmed by 1 base and J by 4 bases, leaving 17 bases between them. The CDR3 nucleotides are TGCAGTGCTAGAGCCTATAACGGGGACGGATACGAGCAGTACTTC. Its translation is CSARAYNGDGYEQYF.

The CDR3 region has the DNA TGTGCCAGCAGCTCCCAACTAGCGGGAGAAAAAGATACGCAGTATTTT. This sequence encodes CASSSQLAGEKDTQYF. V is TRBV7-9 and J is TRBJ2-3; 11 bases are shared with TRBD2. The CDR3 sequence is 16 residues long. Germline V gene data show CDR1 as SEHNR and CDR2 as FQNEAQ (reference sequence). V gave up 4 bases and J gave up 5 bases; unmatched junction bases: 8.

This clonotype was seen more than once but under ten times. CDR3 loop: CATIKLAGGADTQYF. The CDR3 coding sequence is TGTGCCACCATAAAACTAGCGGGAGGTGCAGATACGCAGTATTTT. The gene calls are TRBV28 and TRBJ2-3; 12 bases map to TRBD2. The length of the CDR3 is 15 residues. Germline V CDR1 and CDR2: MDHEN, SYDVKM. Trimming cost V 10 bases and J 4 bases; bases outside gene matches: 9. Full variable domain (remainder filled in from reference TRBV28 and TRBJ2-3): DVKVTQSSRYLVKRTGEKVFLECVQDMDHENMFWYRQDPGLGLRLIYFSYDVKMKEKGDIPEGYSVSREKKERFSLILESASTNQTSMYLCATIKLAGGADTQYFGPGTRLTVL.

This clonotype was observed at least ten times. The chain is built from TRBV7-9 and TRBJ2-3; D is undetermined. The V gene lost 7 bases and the J gene lost 3 bases, with 11 bases spanning the gap. The CDR3 is 13 residues long. CDR1 SEHNR and CDR2 FQNEAQ come from the germline V gene (reference sequence). DNA of the CDR3: TGTGCCAGCACCCCCTTAGGTACAGATACGCAGTATTTT. As protein: CASTPLGTDTQYF.

The chain's CDR3 is CSVGPTGYEQYF. The CDR3 nucleotides are TGCAGCGTTGGGCCCACGGGCTACGAGCAGTACTTC. The chain recombines TRBV29-1 with TRBJ2-7; D is unresolved. This CDR3 spans 12 amino acids. In germline, CDR1 is SQVTM, CDR2 ANQGSEA. V dropped 4 bases and J dropped 3 bases, with 10 bases sitting between them.

This chain links TRBV5-2 with TRBJ1-2. TRBV5-2 constitutes a pseudogene. This CDR3 has 14 residues. The CDR3 protein is CARGPGALCYGYTF. As DNA, the CDR3 is TGTGCCAGGGGCCCGGGGGCCCTCTGCTATGGCTACACCTTC.

This clonotype showed up just a few times. This sequence joins TRBV2 and TRBJ2-3; D may be TRBD1 (5 bases). The CDR3 sequence is 12 residues long. Germline CDR1 reads SNHLY; CDR2 reads FYNNEI. V dropped 6 bases and J dropped 5 bases, with 9 bases sitting between them. This CDR3 reads CASRQVEDTQYF. The CDR3 nucleotides are TGTGCCAGCAGACAGGTTGAAGATACGCAGTATTTT.